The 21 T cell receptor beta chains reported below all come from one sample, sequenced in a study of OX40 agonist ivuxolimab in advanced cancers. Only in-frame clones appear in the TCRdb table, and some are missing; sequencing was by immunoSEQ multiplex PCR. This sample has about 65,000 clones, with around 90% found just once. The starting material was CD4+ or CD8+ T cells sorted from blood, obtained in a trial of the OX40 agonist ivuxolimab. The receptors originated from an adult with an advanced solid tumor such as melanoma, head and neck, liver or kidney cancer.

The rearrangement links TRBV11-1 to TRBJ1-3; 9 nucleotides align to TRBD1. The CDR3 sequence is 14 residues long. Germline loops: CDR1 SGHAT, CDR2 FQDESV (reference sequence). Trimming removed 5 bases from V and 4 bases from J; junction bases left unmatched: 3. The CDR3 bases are TGTGCCAGCAGCCACAGGGGGCGAGGAAACACCATATATTTT. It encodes CASSHRGRGNTIYF.

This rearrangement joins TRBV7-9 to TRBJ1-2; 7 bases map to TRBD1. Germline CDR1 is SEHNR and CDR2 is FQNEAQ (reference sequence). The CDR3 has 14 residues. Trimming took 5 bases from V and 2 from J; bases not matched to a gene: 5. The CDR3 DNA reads TGTGCCAGCAGCCCCGAGGGGGCGAACTATGGCTACACCTTC. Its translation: CASSPEGANYGYTF.

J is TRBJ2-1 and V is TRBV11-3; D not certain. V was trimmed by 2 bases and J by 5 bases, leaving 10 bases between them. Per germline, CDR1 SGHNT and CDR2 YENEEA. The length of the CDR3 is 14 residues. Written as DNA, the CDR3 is TGTGCCAGCAGCTTAAGTCCCGGACACAATGAGCAGTTCTTC. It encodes CASSLSPGHNEQFF.

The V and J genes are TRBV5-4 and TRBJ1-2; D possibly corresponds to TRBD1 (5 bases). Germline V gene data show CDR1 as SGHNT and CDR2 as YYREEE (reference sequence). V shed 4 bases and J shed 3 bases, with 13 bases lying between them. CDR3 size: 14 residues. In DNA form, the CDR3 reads TGTGCCAGCAGCATACAGGCCAATTACTATGGCTACACCTTC. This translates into CASSIQANYYGYTF.

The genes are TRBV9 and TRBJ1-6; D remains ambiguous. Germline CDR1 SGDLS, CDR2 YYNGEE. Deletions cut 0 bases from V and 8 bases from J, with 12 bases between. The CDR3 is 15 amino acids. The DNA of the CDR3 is TGTGCCAGCAGCGTAGGGCAGACGTCCGATTCACCCCTCCACTTT. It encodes CASSVGQTSDSPLHF. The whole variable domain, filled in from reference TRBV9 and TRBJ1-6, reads DSGVTQTPKHLITATGQRVTLRCSPRSGDLSVYWYQQSLDQGLQFLIQYYNGEERAKGNILERFSAQQFPDLHSELNLSSLELGDSALYFCASSVGQTSDSPLHFGNGTRLTVT.

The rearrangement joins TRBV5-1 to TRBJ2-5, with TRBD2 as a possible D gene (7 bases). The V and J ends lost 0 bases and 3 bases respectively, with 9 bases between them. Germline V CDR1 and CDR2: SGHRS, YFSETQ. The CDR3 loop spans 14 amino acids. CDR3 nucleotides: TGCGCCAGCAGCTTGGGGGGGGGCGAAGAGACCCAGTACTTC. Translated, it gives CASSLGGGEETQYF. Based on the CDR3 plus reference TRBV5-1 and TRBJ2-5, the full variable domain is KAGVTQTPRYLIKTRGQQVTLSCSPISGHRSVSWYQQTPGQGLQFLFEYFSETQRNKGNFPGRFSGRQFSNSRSEMNVSTLELGDSALYLCASSLGGGEETQYFGPGTRLLVL.

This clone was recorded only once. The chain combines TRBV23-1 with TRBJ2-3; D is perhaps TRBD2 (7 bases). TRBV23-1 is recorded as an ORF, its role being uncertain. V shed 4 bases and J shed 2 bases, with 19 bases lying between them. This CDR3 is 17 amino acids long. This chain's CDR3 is CASSPPAGGAATDTQYF. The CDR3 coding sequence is TGCGCCAGCAGTCCGCCGGCTGGGGGGGCCGCCACAGATACGCAGTATTTT.

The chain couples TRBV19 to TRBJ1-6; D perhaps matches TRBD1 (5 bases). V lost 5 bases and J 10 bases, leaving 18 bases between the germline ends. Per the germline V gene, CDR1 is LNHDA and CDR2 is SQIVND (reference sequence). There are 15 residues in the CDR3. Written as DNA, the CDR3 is TGTGCCAGTAGTTTGGGCGGGTGGGGGGACTCACCCCTCCACTTT. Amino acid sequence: CASSLGGWGDSPLHF.

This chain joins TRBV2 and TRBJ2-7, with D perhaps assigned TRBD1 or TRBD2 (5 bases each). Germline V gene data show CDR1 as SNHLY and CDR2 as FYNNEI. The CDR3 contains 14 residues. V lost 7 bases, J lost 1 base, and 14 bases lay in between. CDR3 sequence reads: CASNREQASYEQYF. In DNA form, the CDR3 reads TGTGCCAGCAATCGGGAACAGGCATCCTACGAGCAGTACTTC.

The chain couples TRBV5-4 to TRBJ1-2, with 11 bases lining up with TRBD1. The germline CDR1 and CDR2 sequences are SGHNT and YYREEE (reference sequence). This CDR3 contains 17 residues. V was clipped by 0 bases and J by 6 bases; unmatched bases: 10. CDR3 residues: CASSLGQDRGLSDGYTF. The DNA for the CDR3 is TGTGCCAGCAGCTTGGGCCAGGACAGGGGGCTTAGTGATGGCTACACCTTC.

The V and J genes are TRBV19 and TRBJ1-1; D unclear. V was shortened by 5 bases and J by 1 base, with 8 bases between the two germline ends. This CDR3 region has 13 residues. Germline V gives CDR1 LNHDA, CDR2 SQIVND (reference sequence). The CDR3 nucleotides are TGTGCCAGTAGTTTGACGGCGAACACTGAAGCTTTCTTT. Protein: CASSLTANTEAFF. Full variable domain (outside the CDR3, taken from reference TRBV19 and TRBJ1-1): DGGITQSPKYLFRKEGQNVTLSCEQNLNHDAMYWYRQDPGQGLRLIYYSQIVNDFQKGDIAEGYSVSREKKESFPLTVTSAQKNPTAFYLCASSLTANTEAFFGQGTRLTVV.

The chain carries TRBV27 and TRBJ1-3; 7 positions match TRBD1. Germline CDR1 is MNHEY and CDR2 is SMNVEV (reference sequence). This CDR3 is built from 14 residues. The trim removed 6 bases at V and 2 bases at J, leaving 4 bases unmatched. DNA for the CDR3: TGTGCCAGCAGCTCGACAGGGCCTGGAAACACCATATATTTT. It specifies CASSSTGPGNTIYF.

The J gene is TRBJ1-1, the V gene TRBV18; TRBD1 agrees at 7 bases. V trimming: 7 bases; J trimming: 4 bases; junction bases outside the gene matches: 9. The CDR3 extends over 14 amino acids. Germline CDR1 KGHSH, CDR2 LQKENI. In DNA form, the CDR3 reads TGTGCCAGCTTAAGCAAACAGGGGACCACTGAAGCTTTCTTT. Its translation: CASLSKQGTTEAFF.

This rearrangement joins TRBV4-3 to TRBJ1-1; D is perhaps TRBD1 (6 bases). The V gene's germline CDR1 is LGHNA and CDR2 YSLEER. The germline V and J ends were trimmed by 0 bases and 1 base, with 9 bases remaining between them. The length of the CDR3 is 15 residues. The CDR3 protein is CASSQETGWNTEAFF. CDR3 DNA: TGCGCCAGCAGCCAAGAAACAGGGTGGAACACTGAAGCTTTCTTT.

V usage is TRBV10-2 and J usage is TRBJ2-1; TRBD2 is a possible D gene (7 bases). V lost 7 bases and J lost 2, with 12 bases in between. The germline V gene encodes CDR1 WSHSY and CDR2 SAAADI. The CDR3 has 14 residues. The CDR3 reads CASTRGGAYNEQFF. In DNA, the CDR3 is TGCGCCAGCACAAGGGGGGGGGCCTACAATGAGCAGTTCTTC.

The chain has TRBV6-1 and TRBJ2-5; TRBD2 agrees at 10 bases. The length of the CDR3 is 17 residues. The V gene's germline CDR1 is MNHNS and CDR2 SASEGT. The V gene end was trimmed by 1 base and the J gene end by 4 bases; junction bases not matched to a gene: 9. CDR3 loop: CASSEGRKLAGLETQYF. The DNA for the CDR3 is TGTGCCAGCAGTGAAGGCCGGAAACTAGCGGGGCTAGAGACCCAGTACTTC.

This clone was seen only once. CDR3 bases: TGTGCCAGCACCTCAAAGGGGGCCAACGTCCTGACTTTC. It is translated as CASTSKGANVLTF. J is TRBJ2-6 and V is TRBV7-9; D ambiguous. The germline gives CDR1 SEHNR, CDR2 FQNEAQ (reference sequence). V gave up 7 bases and J gave up 4 bases, with 8 bases separating them. The length of the CDR3 is 13 residues.

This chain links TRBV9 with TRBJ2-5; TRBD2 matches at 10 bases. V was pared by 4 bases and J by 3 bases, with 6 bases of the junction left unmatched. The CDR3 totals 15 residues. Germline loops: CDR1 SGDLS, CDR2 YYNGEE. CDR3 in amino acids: CASSFHTSGEETQYF. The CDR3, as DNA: TGTGCCAGCAGCTTCCATACTAGCGGGGAAGAGACCCAGTACTTC.

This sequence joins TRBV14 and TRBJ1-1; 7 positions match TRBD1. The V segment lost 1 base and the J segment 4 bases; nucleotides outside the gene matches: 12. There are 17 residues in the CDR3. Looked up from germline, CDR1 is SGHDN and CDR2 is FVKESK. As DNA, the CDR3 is TGTGCCAGCAGCCAAGCACGAACAGGGGTAAGAGGCACTGAAGCTTTCTTT. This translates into CASSQARTGVRGTEAFF.

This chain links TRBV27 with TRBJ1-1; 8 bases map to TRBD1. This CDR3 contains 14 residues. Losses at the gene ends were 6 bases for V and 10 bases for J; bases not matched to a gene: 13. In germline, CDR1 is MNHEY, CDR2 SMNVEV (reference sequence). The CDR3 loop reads CASSGQGDRDAAFF. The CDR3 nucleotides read TGTGCCAGCAGCGGACAGGGAGATCGGGATGCAGCTTTCTTT.

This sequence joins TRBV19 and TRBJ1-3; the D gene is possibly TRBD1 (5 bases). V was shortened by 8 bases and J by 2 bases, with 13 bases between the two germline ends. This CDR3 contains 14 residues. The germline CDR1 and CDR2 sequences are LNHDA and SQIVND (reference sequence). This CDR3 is CASGVGHAGNTIYF. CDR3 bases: TGTGCCAGTGGGGTTGGACATGCTGGAAACACCATATATTTT.